The clone carrying this T cell receptor (beta chain) has only a few counts. The sample originates from a study of blood T cell repertoires in COVID-19. Study-level background: The study drew acute and convalescent COVID-19 samples from the United States, Italy and Spain. From T cells, B-cell-depleted T cells, or PBMCs came the material, which was cDNA or gDNA.

In the study's own analysis: Scientists estimated how many nucleated cells there were by amplifying reference gene primers. Clones were read by immunoSEQ multiplex PCR, and TCRdb kept only the in-frame ones, dropping some. The DNA was the basis for D and trimming; V, J and clone size are from that table. This table has 190,000 or so clones, 87% appearing once. This CDR3 is 13 amino acids long. In germline, CDR1 is MNHEY, CDR2 SVGEGT. The V and J ends lost 4 bases and 8 bases, in that order; junction bases with no gene match: 4. Material: peripheral blood. This chain connects TRBV6-2 or TRBV6-3 to TRBJ1-2, with TRBD1 matching 10 bases. The source is a woman under 30 who had recovered from COVID-19. The CDR3 spells CASSWDRGKGYTF. CDR3 nucleotides: TGTGCCAGCAGTTGGGACAGGGGAAAAGGCTACACCTTC.